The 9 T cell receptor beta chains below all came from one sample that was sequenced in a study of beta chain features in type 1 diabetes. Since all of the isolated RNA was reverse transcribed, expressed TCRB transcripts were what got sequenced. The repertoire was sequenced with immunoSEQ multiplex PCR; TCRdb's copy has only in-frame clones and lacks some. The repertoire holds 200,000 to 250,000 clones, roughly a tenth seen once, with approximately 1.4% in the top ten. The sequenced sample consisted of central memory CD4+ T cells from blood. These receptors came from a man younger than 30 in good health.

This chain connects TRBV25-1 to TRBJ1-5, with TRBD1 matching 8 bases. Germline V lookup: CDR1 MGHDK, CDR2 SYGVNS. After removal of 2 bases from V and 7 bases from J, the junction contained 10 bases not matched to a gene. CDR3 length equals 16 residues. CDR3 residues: CASSERGTGLGQPQHF. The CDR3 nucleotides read TGTGCCAGCAGTGAAAGAGGGACAGGCCTTGGCCAGCCCCAGCATTTT.

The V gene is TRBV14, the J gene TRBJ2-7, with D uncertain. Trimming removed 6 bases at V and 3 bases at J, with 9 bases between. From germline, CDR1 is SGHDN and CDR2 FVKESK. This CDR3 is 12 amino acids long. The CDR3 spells CASSPTFYEQYF. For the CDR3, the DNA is TGTGCCAGCAGTCCCACTTTCTACGAGCAGTACTTC.

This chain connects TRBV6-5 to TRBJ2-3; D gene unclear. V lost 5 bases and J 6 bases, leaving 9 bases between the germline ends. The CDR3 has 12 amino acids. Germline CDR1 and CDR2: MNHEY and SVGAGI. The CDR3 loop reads CASSSTRDTQYF. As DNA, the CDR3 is TGTGCCAGCAGTAGTACCCGCGATACGCAGTATTTT.

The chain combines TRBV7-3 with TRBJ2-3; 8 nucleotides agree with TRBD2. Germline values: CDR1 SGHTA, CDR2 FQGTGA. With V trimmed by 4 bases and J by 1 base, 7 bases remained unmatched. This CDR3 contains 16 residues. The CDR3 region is CASSSGTSRGTDTQYF. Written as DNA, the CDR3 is TGTGCCAGCAGCTCCGGGACTAGTAGAGGCACAGATACGCAGTATTTT.

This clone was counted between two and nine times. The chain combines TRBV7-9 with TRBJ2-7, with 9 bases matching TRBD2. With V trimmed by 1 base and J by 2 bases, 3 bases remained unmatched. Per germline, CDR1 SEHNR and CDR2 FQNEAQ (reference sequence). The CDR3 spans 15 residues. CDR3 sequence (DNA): TGTGCCAGCAGCTTAGTGGTAGCGGGAGCCTACGAGCAGTACTTC. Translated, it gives CASSLVVAGAYEQYF.

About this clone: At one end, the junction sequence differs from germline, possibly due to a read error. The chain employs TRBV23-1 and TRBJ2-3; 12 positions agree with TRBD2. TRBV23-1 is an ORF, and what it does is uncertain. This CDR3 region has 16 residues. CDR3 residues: CASSQSTSGSTDTQFF. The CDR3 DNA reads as TGCGCCAGCAGTCAATCGACTAGCGGGAGCACAGATACGCAGTTTTTT.

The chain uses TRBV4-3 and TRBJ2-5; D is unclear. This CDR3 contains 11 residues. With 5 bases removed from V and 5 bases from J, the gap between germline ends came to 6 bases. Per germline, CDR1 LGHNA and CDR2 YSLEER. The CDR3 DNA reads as TGCGCCAGCAGCTCGAAGGAGACCCAGTACTTC. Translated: CASSSKETQYF.

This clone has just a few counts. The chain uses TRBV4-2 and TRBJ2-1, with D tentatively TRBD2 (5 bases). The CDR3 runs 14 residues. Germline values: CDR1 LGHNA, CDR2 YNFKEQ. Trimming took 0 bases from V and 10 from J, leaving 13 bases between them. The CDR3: CASSQDFPADEQFF. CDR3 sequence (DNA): TGTGCCAGCAGCCAAGATTTTCCAGCGGACGAGCAGTTCTTC.

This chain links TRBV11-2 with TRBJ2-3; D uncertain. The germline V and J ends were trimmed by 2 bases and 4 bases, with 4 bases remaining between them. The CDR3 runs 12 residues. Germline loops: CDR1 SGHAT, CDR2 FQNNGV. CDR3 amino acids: CASSLYPDTQYF. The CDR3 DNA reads TGTGCCAGCAGCTTATACCCAGATACGCAGTATTTT.